This TCR beta chain was sequenced during a study of blood T cell repertoires in COVID-19. Background on the study: Acute-phase and convalescent COVID-19 samples originated in the United States, Italy and Spain. Nucleic acid was either cDNA or gDNA, and it came from T cells, B-cell-depleted T cells, or PBMCs.

In the original analysis: Using reference gene primer amplification, nucleated cell counts were estimated. Only in-frame clones appear in the TCRdb table, and some are missing; sequencing was by immunoSEQ multiplex PCR. V and J calls and clone size come straight from that table; D and trimming were deduced from the DNA. The sample has approximately 430,000 clones; 86% are singletons. Points on this clone: Other DNA sequences in this sample translate to the same CDR3.

The trim removed 5 bases at V and 1 base at J, leaving 4 bases unmatched. This CDR3 region has 14 residues. Looked up from germline, CDR1 is KGHSH and CDR2 is LQKENI. This TCR was recovered from a woman in her 30s with active or convalescent COVID-19. The chain couples TRBV18 to TRBJ1-1; 7 bases line up with TRBD1. Sequenced: peripheral blood. The CDR3 nucleotides read TGTGCCAGCTCAAGTGGGACAGAGAACACTGAAGCTTTCTTT. This encodes CASSSGTENTEAFF.